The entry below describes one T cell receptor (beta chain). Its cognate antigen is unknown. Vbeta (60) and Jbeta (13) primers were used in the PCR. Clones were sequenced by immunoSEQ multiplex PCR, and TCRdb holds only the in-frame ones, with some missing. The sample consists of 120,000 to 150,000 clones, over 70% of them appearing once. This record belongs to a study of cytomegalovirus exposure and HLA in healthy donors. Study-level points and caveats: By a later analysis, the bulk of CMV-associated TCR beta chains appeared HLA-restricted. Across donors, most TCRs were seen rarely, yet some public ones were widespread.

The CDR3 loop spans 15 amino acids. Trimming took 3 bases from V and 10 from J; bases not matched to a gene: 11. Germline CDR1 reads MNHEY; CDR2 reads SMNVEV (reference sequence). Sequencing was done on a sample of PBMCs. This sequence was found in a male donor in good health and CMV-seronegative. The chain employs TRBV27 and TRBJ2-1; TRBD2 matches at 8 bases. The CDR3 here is CASSFRGLAGEEQFF. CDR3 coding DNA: TGTGCCAGCAGTTTCCGTGGACTAGCCGGGGAGGAGCAGTTCTTC.